What follows is one TCR beta chain and its context. This clone has only a few counts. There is no known antigen for this receptor. Base qualities are not recorded, but no much larger clone differs from it by a single base. Including the terminal cysteine and phenylalanine, the CDR3 comprises 13 residues. Only CDR3 DNA is held: 39 bases, read in frame from base 1. Germline trimming amounts to 4 bases on V and 5 bases on J, with 6 as the count of junction bases outside the gene matches. CDR1 and CDR2, looked up from the germline V gene, are SGHRS and YFSETQ. In the prospective study, participants were about 18 to 100 years old, resided in fewer than 25 geographic areas of the United States, and were enrolled through a virtual design. In the prospective study, participants were assigned to cohorts based on the clinical history participants reported in a screening survey and a study questionnaire. ImmuneRACE Cohort 3 recovered participants were defined by two consecutive negative NP/OP PCR tests, healthcare professional clearance, or symptom resolution. In the prospective study, mobile phlebotomists collected whole blood, serum and a nasopharyngeal or oropharyngeal swab from each participant. Additional blood draws and questionnaires over an approximately two-month period could optionally be provided by prospective study participants. Prospective study blood samples were shipped either frozen or at room temperature before DNA extraction.

TCRbeta CDR3 regions were amplified from genomic DNA by means of the immunoSEQ Assay, a bias-controlled multiplex PCR. In the paper's pipeline: The number of nucleated cells in each sample was estimated from the amplification of reference gene primers within the assay. Sequence reads were collapsed and filtered to measure the absolute abundance of every unique TCRbeta CDR3 rearrangement. For each sample, productive Simpson clonality was calculated as the square root of Simpson's diversity index over productive rearrangements. TCRdb carries this immuneACCESS record with in-frame sequences only. Its versions omit some clonotypes, under half of them owing to an unresolved V gene in the studies checked, with the rest unexplained. V and J calls and clone size are those listed in that table; D and trimming were worked out from the DNA. The sample includes roughly 400,000 clones, with just under 90% observed a single time. The ten biggest clones cover about 1.7% of the sample.

The data were obtained in a study of blood T cell repertoires in COVID-19 (dated by TCRdb to about 2020). Study-wide context: Collaborator samples came from the United States, Italy and Spain and covered acute and convalescent phases of COVID-19. The prospective study material was composed of cDNA or gDNA derived from T cells, B-cell-depleted T cells, or PBMCs. Deeply sampled blood TCRbeta repertoires from subjects exposed to, actively infected with, or recovered from COVID-19 were included in the dataset. The repertoires were released in a freely available public database meant as a resource for research on the immune response to SARS-CoV-2. The samples were drawn from the first 160 participants of the ongoing ImmuneRACE study and from roughly 1,300 subjects provided by 6 global collaborators. A de-identified subject ID, COVID-19 status, age in years and sex were almost always included in the sample metadata. Where available, HLA class I and class II types were obtained from metadata supplied by the sample provider rather than from assay-based typing.

The investigation overall reported the following: Clinical and demographic metadata were provided uncurated, with the amount varying by source and participant.

In this chain, TRBV5-1 is recombined with TRBJ2-7; TRBD2 aligns with 7 central bases. Sequencing input: PBMCs or T cells enriched from blood (not recorded which). This clonotype originated in a woman aged 30 to 39 who had recovered from COVID-19. The CDR3 corresponds to CASSGREGDEQYF. The DNA is as follows: TGCGCCAGCAGCGGGAGGGAAGGTGACGAGCAGTACTTC.